This is a list of T cell receptor beta chains from one sample in a study of cytomegalovirus exposure and HLA in healthy donors. Here immunoSEQ multiplex PCR was the method, and the copy in TCRdb shows in-frame clones only, minus some. The sample contains roughly 170,000 clones, roughly 84% of which appear only once. Sequenced: PBMCs. The source of these receptors is a woman aged 18-29 years in good health and CMV-seropositive. Both conserved end residues are part of each CDR3. Each record gives: clone size, D gene, J gene, V gene, CDR3 protein, CDR3 DNA. D genes are given only for firm matches. A clone size is listed for some rows: how often the clone was seen (once, few, many), or a class if it is expanded.

size: NA
D: TRBD1
J: TRBJ2-7
V: TRBV19
CDR3: CASSPIGTGEMRQYF
DNA: TGTGCCAGTAGCCCTATCGGGACAGGGGAGATGCGTCAGTACTTC

size: few
D: NA
J: TRBJ1-2
V: TRBV6-5
CDR3: CASSYPLPRGLYGYTF
DNA: TGTGCCAGCAGTTACCCCCTACCCAGGGGTCTCTATGGCTACACCTTC

size: NA
D: TRBD1
J: TRBJ1-1
V: TRBV6-1
CDR3: CASNTGGLNTEAFF
DNA: TGTGCCAGCAATACAGGGGGCCTGAACACTGAAGCTTTCTTT

size: NA
D: NA
J: TRBJ1-1
V: TRBV6-1
CDR3: CASLDTLNTEAFF
DNA: TGTGCCAGCTTGGACACCCTGAACACTGAAGCTTTCTTT

size: NA
D: TRBD1
J: TRBJ2-3
V: TRBV6-6
CDR3: CASTRDRSYTDTQYF
DNA: TGTGCCAGCACCCGGGACAGGTCTTACACAGATACGCAGTATTTT

size: NA
D: NA
J: TRBJ2-3
V: TRBV6-1
CDR3: CASSVGRDADTQYF
DNA: TGTGCCAGCAGTGTGGGCAGGGATGCAGATACGCAGTATTTT

size: NA
D: NA
J: TRBJ1-1
V: TRBV5-1
CDR3: CASSLGDKNTEAFF
DNA: TGCGCCAGCAGCTTGGGTGACAAGAACACTGAAGCTTTCTTT

size: few
D: NA
J: TRBJ1-6
V: TRBV10-1
CDR3: CASSEGWGGELSPLHF
DNA: TGCGCCAGCAGTGAGGGTTGGGGTGGGGAGTTGTCACCCCTCCACTTT

size: NA
D: NA
J: TRBJ2-7
V: TRBV6-5
CDR3: CASSLGLRVAQYF
DNA: TGTGCCAGCAGTCTCGGACTACGCGTTGCGCAGTACTTC

size: NA
D: NA
J: TRBJ2-1
V: TRBV29-1
CDR3: CSVEEWVSGASSYNEQFF
DNA: TGCAGCGTTGAAGAATGGGTTTCAGGGGCGAGCTCCTACAATGAGCAGTTCTTC

size: NA
D: NA
J: TRBJ2-2
V: TRBV4-2
CDR3: CASSLGGHRTGELFF
DNA: TGTGCCAGCAGCCTTGGCGGACATCGTACCGGGGAGCTGTTTTTT

size: NA
D: NA
J: TRBJ1-2
V: TRBV21-1
CDR3: CASSKEGVRYGYTF
DNA: TGTGCCAGCAGCAAAGAAGGGGTTCGTTATGGCTACACCTTC

size: few
D: NA
J: TRBJ2-7
V: TRBV6-1
CDR3: CASSEGPTYSYEQYF
DNA: TGTGCCAGCAGTGAAGGTCCAACTTATTCCTACGAGCAGTACTTC

size: NA
D: TRBD1
J: TRBJ2-5
V: TRBV2
CDR3: CASSASGQLQETQYF
DNA: TGTGCCAGCAGTGCCTCGGGACAGCTCCAAGAGACCCAGTACTTC

size: NA
D: NA
J: TRBJ2-2
V: TRBV11-2
CDR3: CASRGLKGRANTGELFF
DNA: TGTGCCAGCAGAGGCTTAAAGGGCAGGGCGAACACCGGGGAGCTGTTTTTT

size: NA
D: TRBD1
J: TRBJ1-2
V: TRBV5-1
CDR3: CASSLAGDRDGYTF
DNA: TGCGCCAGCAGCTTGGCCGGCGACAGGGATGGCTACACCTTC

size: few
D: TRBD1
J: TRBJ1-5
V: TRBV7-8
CDR3: CASSWSGQVNQPQHF
DNA: TGTGCCAGCAGCTGGTCGGGACAGGTCAATCAGCCCCAGCATTTT

size: NA
D: TRBD1
J: TRBJ2-1
V: TRBV5-1
CDR3: CASSERTGDNEQFF
DNA: TGCGCCAGCAGCGAACGGACAGGGGATAATGAGCAGTTCTTC

size: few
D: TRBD1
J: TRBJ1-2
V: TRBV18
CDR3: CASSPEGQGAAYGYTF
DNA: TGTGCCAGCTCACCAGAGGGACAGGGGGCCGCCTATGGCTACACCTTC

size: NA
D: NA
J: TRBJ1-1
V: TRBV4-2
CDR3: CASSQDFPGMNTEAFF
DNA: TGTGCCAGCAGCCAAGATTTCCCAGGGATGAACACTGAAGCTTTCTTT

size: NA
D: NA
J: TRBJ1-6
V: TRBV5-1
CDR3: CASSLDPRGNSPLHF
DNA: TGCGCCAGCAGCTTGGACCCCAGGGGTAATTCACCCCTCCACTTT

size: NA
D: TRBD1
J: TRBJ2-7
V: TRBV9
CDR3: CASSPSDRGEYEQYF
DNA: TGTGCCAGCAGCCCGTCGGACAGGGGAGAATATGAGCAGTACTTC

size: few
D: NA
J: TRBJ2-7
V: TRBV10-3
CDR3: CATAEADYEQYF
DNA: TGTGCCACCGCAGAGGCGGATTACGAGCAGTACTTC

size: NA
D: NA
J: TRBJ1-2
V: TRBV7-3
CDR3: CASSPGRGYGYTF
DNA: TGTGCCAGCAGCCCCGGGAGGGGTTATGGCTACACCTTC

size: NA
D: NA
J: TRBJ2-1
V: TRBV13
CDR3: CASSNRAPMGNEQFF
DNA: TGTGCCAGCAGCAACAGGGCCCCGATGGGCAATGAGCAGTTCTTC